The sequence of this T cell receptor (beta chain) was determined in a study of cytomegalovirus exposure and HLA in healthy donors. Study-level findings and limits: Later analysis found that TCR beta chains associated with HLA were more clonally expanded than other, equally common chains.

Primers: 60 Vbeta forward and 13 Jbeta reverse. The repertoire was sequenced with immunoSEQ multiplex PCR; TCRdb's copy has only in-frame clones and lacks some. The sample holds 95,000 to 150,000 clones, over 60% seen once. V was shortened by 1 base and J by 4 bases, with 13 bases between the two germline ends. Germline CDR1 reads MGHDK; CDR2 reads SYGVNS. The CDR3 length is 16 residues. Points on this clone: What it binds is unknown.

Specimen: PBMCs. V and J are TRBV25-1 and TRBJ2-2; D not certain. This sequence originates from a woman in her 40s in good health and CMV-seropositive. CDR3 in amino acids: CASSESGGSVTGELFF. CDR3 nucleotide sequence: TGTGCCAGCAGTGAATCTGGCGGTTCGGTCACCGGGGAGCTGTTTTTT.